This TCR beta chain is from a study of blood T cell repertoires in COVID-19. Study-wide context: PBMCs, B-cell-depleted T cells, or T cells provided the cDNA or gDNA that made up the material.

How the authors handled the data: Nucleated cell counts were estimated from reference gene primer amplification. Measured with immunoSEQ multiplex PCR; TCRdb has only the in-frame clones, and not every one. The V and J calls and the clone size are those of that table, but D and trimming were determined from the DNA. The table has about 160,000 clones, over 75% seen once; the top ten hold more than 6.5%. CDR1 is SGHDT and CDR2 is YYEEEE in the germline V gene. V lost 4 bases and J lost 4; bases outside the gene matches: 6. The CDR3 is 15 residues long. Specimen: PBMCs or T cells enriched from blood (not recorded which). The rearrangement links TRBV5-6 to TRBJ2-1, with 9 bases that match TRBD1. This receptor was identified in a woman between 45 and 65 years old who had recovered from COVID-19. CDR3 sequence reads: CASSRPGQGYNEQFF. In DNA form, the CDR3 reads TGTGCCAGCAGCCGTCCGGGACAGGGATACAATGAGCAGTTCTTC. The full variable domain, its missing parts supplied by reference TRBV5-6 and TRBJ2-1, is DAGVTQSPTHLIKTRGQQVTLRCSPKSGHDTVSWYQQALGQGPQFIFQYYEEEERQRGNFPDRFSGHQFPNYSSELNVNALLLGDSALYLCASSRPGQGYNEQFFGPGTRLTVL.